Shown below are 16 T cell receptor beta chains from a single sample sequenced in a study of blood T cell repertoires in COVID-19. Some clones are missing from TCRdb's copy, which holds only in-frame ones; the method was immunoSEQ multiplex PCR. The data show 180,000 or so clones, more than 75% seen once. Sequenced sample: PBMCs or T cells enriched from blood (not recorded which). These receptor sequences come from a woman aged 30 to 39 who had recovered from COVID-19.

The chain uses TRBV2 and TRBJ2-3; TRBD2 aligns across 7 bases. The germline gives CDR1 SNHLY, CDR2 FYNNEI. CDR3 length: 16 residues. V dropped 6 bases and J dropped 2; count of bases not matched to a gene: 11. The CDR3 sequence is CASSHQAGPITDTQYF. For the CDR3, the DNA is TGTGCCAGCAGCCACCAAGCGGGGCCGATCACAGATACGCAGTATTTT.

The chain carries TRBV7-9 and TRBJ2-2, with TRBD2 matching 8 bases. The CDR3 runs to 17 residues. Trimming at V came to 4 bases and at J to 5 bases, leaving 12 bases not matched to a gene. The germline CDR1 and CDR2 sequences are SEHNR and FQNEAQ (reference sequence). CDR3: CASSSRGISGNTGELFF. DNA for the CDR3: TGTGCCAGCAGCTCACGGGGGATTAGCGGGAATACCGGGGAGCTGTTTTTT.

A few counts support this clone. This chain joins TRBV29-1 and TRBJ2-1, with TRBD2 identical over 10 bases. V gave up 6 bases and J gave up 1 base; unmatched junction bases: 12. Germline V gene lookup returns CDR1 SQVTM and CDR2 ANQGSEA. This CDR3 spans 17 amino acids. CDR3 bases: TGCAGCGTGCGGACACCTCGGACTAGCGGTTCCTACAATGAGCAGTTCTTC. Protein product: CSVRTPRTSGSYNEQFF.

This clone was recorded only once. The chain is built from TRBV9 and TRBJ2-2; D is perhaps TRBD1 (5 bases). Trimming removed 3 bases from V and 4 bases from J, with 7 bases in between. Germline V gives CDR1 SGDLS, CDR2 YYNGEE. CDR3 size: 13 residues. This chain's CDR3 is CASSGRGTGELFF. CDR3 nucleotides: TGTGCCAGCAGCGGTAGGGGCACCGGGGAGCTGTTTTTT.

The CDR3 nucleotides are TGTGCCAGCAGTTTGAGAAAGACTAGCGGGATTTCTGGGGCCAACGTCCTGACTTTC. It codes for CASSLRKTSGISGANVLTF. V usage is TRBV28 and J usage is TRBJ2-6, with 11 nucleotides matching TRBD2. The CDR3 totals 19 residues. CDR1 and CDR2 from the germline V gene are MDHEN and SYDVKM. The trim removed 3 bases at V and 1 base at J, leaving 8 bases unmatched.

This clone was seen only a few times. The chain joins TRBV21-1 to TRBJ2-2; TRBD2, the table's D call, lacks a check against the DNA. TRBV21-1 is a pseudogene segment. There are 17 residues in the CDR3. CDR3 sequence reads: CASSKGGEAVRTGELFF. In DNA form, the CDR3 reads TGTGCCAGCAGCAAAGGGGGGGAGGCTGTGCGGACCGGGGAGCTGTTTTTT.

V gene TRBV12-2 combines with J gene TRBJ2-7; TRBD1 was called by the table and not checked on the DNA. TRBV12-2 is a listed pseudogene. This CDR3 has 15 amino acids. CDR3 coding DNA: TGTGCAAGTCGCTGGACAGACGTGACTTCCTACGAGCAGTACTTC. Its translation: CASRWTDVTSYEQYF.

The CDR3 bases are TGTGCCAGTCAGGACAGAGCCGCAACTAATGAAAAACTGTTTTTT. Its translation: CASQDRAATNEKLFF. The chain uses TRBV19 and TRBJ1-4; the D gene is possibly TRBD1 (6 bases). V gave up 8 bases and J gave up 0 bases, with 13 bases separating them. CDR1 is LNHDA and CDR2 is SQIVND in the germline V gene (reference sequence). The CDR3 consists of 15 residues. The variable domain in full, with the rest retrieved from reference TRBV19 and TRBJ1-4, is DGGITQSPKYLFRKEGQNVTLSCEQNLNHDAMYWYRQDPGQGLRLIYYSQIVNDFQKGDIAEGYSVSREKKESFPLTVTSAQKNPTAFYLCASQDRAATNEKLFFGSGTQLSVL.

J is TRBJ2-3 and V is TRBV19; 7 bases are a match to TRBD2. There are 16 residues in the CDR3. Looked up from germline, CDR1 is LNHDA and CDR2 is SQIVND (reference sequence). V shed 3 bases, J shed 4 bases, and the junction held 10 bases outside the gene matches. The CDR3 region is CASSIQGTAGADTQYF. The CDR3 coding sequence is TGTGCCAGTAGTATTCAAGGGACTGCGGGGGCAGATACGCAGTATTTT.

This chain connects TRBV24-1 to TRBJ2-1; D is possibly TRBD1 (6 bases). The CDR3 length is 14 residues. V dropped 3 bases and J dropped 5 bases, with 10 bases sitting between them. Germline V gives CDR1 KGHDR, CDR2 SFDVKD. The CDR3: CATSDRTGNNEQFF. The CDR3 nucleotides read TGTGCCACCAGTGATCGTACAGGGAACAATGAGCAGTTCTTC.

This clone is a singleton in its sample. For the CDR3, the DNA is TGTGCCAGCAGCCACTATAGCGGGCCCTCTCACGAGCAGTACTTC. Its translation: CASSHYSGPSHEQYF. The chain combines TRBV28 with TRBJ2-7; the match to TRBD2 covers 7 bases. The germline CDR1 and CDR2 sequences are MDHEN and SYDVKM. The CDR3 length is 15 residues. V trimming: 6 bases; J trimming: 5 bases; junction bases outside the gene matches: 13.

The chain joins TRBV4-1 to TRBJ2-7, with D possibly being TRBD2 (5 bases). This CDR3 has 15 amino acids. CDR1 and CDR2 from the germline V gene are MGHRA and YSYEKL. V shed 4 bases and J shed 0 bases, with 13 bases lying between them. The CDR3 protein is CASSRIGLFSYEQYF. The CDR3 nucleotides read TGCGCCAGCAGCCGGATCGGACTGTTCTCCTACGAGCAGTACTTC.

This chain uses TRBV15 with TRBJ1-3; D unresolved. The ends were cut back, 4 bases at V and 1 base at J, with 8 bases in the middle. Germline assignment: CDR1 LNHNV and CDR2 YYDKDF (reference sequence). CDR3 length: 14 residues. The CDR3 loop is CATSKGGSGNTIYF. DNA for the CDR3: TGTGCCACCAGCAAAGGCGGGTCTGGAAACACCATATATTTT. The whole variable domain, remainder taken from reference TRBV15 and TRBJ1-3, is DAMVIQNPRYQVTQFGKPVTLSCSQTLNHNVMYWYQQKSSQAPKLLFHYYDKDFNNEADTPDNFQSRRPNTSFCFLDIRSPGLGDTAMYLCATSKGGSGNTIYFGEGSWLTVV.

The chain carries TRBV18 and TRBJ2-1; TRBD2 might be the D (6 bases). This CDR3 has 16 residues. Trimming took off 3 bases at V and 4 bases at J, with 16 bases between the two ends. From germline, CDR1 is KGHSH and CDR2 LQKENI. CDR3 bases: TGTGCCAGCTCACCTGCCCGGGACTCCCCTTACAATGAGCAGTTCTTC. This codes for CASSPARDSPYNEQFF.

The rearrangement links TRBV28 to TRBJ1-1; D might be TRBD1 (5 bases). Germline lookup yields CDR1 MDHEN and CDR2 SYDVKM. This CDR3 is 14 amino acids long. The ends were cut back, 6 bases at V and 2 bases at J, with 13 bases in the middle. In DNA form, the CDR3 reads TGTGCCAGCAGCCGAGCGACAGCAAACACTGAAGCTTTCTTT. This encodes CASSRATANTEAFF. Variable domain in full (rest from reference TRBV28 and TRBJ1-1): DVKVTQSSRYLVKRTGEKVFLECVQDMDHENMFWYRQDPGLGLRLIYFSYDVKMKEKGDIPEGYSVSREKKERFSLILESASTNQTSMYLCASSRATANTEAFFGQGTRLTVV.

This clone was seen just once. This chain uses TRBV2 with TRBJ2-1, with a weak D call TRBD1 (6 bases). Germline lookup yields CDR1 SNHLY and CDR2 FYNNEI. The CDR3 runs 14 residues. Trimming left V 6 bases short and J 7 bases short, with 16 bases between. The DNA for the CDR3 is TGTGCCAGCAGCCCCCCGGACAGAGGTAATGAGCAGTTCTTC. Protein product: CASSPPDRGNEQFF.